This T cell receptor (beta chain) was profiled in a study of response to subunit inactivated influenza vaccine. With regard to this clonotype: What it recognizes is unknown.

General study findings and limits: Authors suggested that a seasonal influenza vaccination recruits few new T cells each time.

From the RT-PCR reads, TCRdb called clonotypes with MiXCR, one entry per CDR3 protein. The table records 550,000 to 800,000 distinct CDR3 sequences, roughly 13% of them present only once. Trimming cost V 5 bases and J 2 bases, with 13 bases left between them. The CDR3 runs 14 residues. CDR1 and CDR2 (germline): SGHTA, FQGNSA. Sequenced material: PBMCs from blood, taken roughly 2 weeks before vaccination. The clonotype was recovered from a middle-aged man who received an inactivated influenza vaccine. The V gene is TRBV7-2, the J gene TRBJ2-7; a possible D gene is TRBD2 (5 bases). CDR3 loop: CASSPPGVAYEQYF. CDR3 bases: TGTGCCAGCAGCCCGCCCGGGGTCGCCTACGAGCAGTACTTC. The full variable domain, rest sourced from reference TRBV7-2 and TRBJ2-7, is GAGVSQSPSNKVTEKGKDVELRCDPISGHTALYWYRQSLGQGLEFLIYFQGNSAPDKSGLPSDRFSAERTGGSVSTLTIQRTQQEDSAVYLCASSPPGVAYEQYFGPGTRLTVT.